The T cell receptor (beta chain) described here comes from a study of beta chain features in type 1 diabetes (dated by TCRdb to 2016 to 2019). Regarding the research as a whole: Mean age, gender distribution, total cell number and subset yield did not differ between patients and healthy donors. Regulatory and stem cell-like memory subsets were isolated from only 8 patients and about eight healthy donors, whereas naive and central memory subsets came from all 30 or so donors. In the study, TCRB repertoires of sorted circulating CD4+ T cell subsets from recently diagnosed type 1 diabetes patients were compared with those of matched healthy donors. A total of 107,917,701 sorted cells were examined across all samples, and RNA yield correlated strongly with the number of cells per subset. Study-level results and caveats: Shorter templates might have been favored by PCR, but patient and control samples were amplified and corrected together, so both groups would have been affected equally by any skew. At VDJ recombination sites, type 1 diabetes patients had fewer insertions and more deleted nucleotides, which implies abnormalities in thymic rearrangement. A moderate but significant shortening of TCRB CDR3 length was observed in type 1 diabetes patients in all four CD4+ subsets. HLA sub-analyses involved small numbers of individuals, so any influence of HLA type on TCRB rearrangement remained unresolved. Because cDNA was sequenced instead of genomic DNA, activated cells with high expression could be over-represented, although the groups did not differ in activation or CD3 levels. Naive, central memory and regulatory TCRB repertoires appeared to be more alike among patients than among healthy donors.

All of the isolated RNA was reverse transcribed with the High Capacity cDNA Reverse Transcription Kit, so expressed TCRB transcripts were sequenced. Naive, central memory and regulatory T cell samples underwent deep immunoSEQ sequencing, averaging approximately 3.5 million total reads per sample. Sorted cells were lysed in RLT buffer and RNA was extracted with DNase-treated RNeasy Micro or Mini kits, depending on cell number. Each cell subset was processed separately to prevent cross-contamination, with patient and healthy donor samples processed together. Using the immunoSEQ multiplex PCR, TCRB sequences were amplified from cDNA into 87-bp fragments spanning the CDR3 region. Sequencing of the amplicons was performed on the Illumina HiSeq platform. On the study's bioinformatics: Synthetic template baselines were used to correct PCR bias computationally, reads within Hamming distance 2 were collapsed, and singletons that could not be merged were discarded. Reads were aligned to IMGT to assign V, D and J genes, CDR3 length, and insertions or deletions at six rearrangement sites. Within each subset, clonotype counts were normalized to sorted cell number, after which true diversity and Gini coefficients were computed with the tcR R package. The overlap coefficient, calculated on TCRB nucleotide sequences, was used to measure repertoire sharing. Out-of-frame TCRB sequences from naive cells were analyzed as a proxy for the pre-selection repertoire. What TCRdb holds here is the immuneACCESS table cut down to in-frame rearrangements. Part of the clones is not present; checked against another copy, under half of the missing clones reflect an unresolved V gene, and the others are unexplained. V and J calls and clone size follow that table, whereas D and trimming were derived from the DNA. In this sample the table shows under 950,000 clones, about a sixth of which occur a single time. In total, the top ten clones hold 0.02% to 0.03% of the sample.

Turning to this clone: Its target antigen remains unknown. Base qualities are not recorded, but no much larger clone differs from it by a single base.

The germline V gene sets CDR1 to SGHRS and CDR2 to YFSETQ. V is trimmed back by 4 bases and J by 6 bases, and the junction contains 5 bases that no gene match accounts for. The CDR3 covers 15 residues, taking in both the cysteine and the phenylalanine. Only CDR3 DNA remains: 45 bases, in frame from the first base. Each donor gave one peripheral blood draw, approximately 110 mL on average, collected into heparinised tubes. A BD FACSAria II was used to sort naive, central memory, regulatory and stem cell-like memory CD4+ T cells with a panel that included CD45RO, CCR7, CD25, CD127, CD95 and CD27. All sorted populations exceeded 98% purity. PBMCs were isolated immediately by Lymphoprep density gradient centrifugation and stained directly without culture. So that batch effects would be minimized, each experiment stained and sorted samples in pairs, pairing one healthy donor with one patient.

The clonotype was recovered from a woman under 30 in good health. The rearrangement joined TRBV5-1 to TRBJ2-4; 12 bases in the middle match TRBD2. The sample consisted of naive CD4+ T cells from blood. What the cell subset or site label conveys for this sample: true naive CD4+ T cells. The CDR3: CASSATSGSPNIQYF. The sequence in DNA is TGCGCCAGCAGCGCGACTAGCGGGAGTCCAAACATTCAGTACTTC.